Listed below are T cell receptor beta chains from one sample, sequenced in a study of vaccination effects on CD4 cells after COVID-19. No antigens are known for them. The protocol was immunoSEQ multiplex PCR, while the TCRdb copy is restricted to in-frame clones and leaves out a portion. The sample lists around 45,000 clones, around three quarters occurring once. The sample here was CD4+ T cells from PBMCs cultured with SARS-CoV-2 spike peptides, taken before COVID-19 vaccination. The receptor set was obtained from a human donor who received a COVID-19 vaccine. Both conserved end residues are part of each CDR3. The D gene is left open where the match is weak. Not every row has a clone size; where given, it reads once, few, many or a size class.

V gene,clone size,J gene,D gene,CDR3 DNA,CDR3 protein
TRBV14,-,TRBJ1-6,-,TGTGCCAGCAGCCCCCCACGGACAGAGGCACCCCTCCACTTT,CASSPPRTEAPLHF
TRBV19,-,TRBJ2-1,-,TGTGCCAGTAGGGCGGGGTGGTCCTACAATGAGCAGTTCTTC,CASRAGWSYNEQFF
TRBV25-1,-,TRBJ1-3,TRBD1,TGTGCCAGCAACAATTCGGGACAGGCTTTCTCTGGAAACACCATATATTTT,CASNNSGQAFSGNTIYF
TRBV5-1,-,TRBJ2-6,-,TGCGCCAGCATCACGACCCCTGGGGCCAACGTCCTGACTTTC,CASITTPGANVLTF
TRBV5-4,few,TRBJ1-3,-,TGTGCCAGCAGCCAGGACCCCTCTGGAAACACCATATATTTT,CASSQDPSGNTIYF
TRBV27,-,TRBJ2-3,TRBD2,TGTGCCAGCAGATCTCTAGCGGGGGGGAGCACAGATACGCAGTATTTT,CASRSLAGGSTDTQYF
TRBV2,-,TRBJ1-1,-,TGTGCCAGCAGCGCATGGAGCAACACTGAAGCTTTCTTT,CASSAWSNTEAFF
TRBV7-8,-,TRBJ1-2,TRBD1,TGTGCCAGCAGCTTAGGTACACCGGGACAGGGGTATGGCTACACCTTC,CASSLGTPGQGYGYTF
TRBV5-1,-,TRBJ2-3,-,TGCGCCAGCAGCCGCTTGGGGGGAAGTGGCACAGATACGCAGTATTTT,CASSRLGGSGTDTQYF
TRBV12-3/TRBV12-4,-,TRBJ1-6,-,TGTGCCAGCAGTAGGACAGCCCTTTCGTCCCTCCACTTT,CASSRTALSSLHF
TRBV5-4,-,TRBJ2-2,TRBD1,TGTGCCAGCAGCTTACAACAGGGGGCCACCGGGGAGCTGTTTTTT,CASSLQQGATGELFF
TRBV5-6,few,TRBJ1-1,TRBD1,TGTGCCAGCAGCCCCTTCTCTGGACAGGCCACTGAAGCTTTCTTT,CASSPFSGQATEAFF
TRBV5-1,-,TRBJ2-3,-,TGCGCCAGCAGCTTGCCGTGGGGCGTGGAGGATACGCAGTATTTT,CASSLPWGVEDTQYF
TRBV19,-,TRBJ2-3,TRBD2,TGTGCGACCATTGAGCGGGGGGGCTTAGATACGCAGTATTTT,CATIERGGLDTQYF
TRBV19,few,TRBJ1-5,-,TGTGCCAGTAAAGGCGGGAATCAGCCCCAGCATTTT,CASKGGNQPQHF
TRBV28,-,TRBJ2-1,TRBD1,TGTGCCAGCAGTCGCAGGGGGCTGAATGAGCAGTTCTTC,CASSRRGLNEQFF
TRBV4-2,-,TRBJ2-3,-,TGTGCCAGCAGCCAAGCCCACAGCACAGATACGCAGTATTTT,CASSQAHSTDTQYF
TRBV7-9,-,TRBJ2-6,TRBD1,TGTGCCAGCAGTAATTCAGACAGGGCGACCTCTGGGGCCAACGTCCTGACTTTC,CASSNSDRATSGANVLTF
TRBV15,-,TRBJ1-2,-,TGTGCCACCAGCAGAGGTGGGGCGGTGACGGCTAACTATGGCTACACCTTC,CATSRGGAVTANYGYTF
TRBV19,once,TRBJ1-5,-,TGTGCCAGTAGTATCAGGGTTCAGCCCCAGCATTTT,CASSIRVQPQHF
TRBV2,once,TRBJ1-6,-,TGTGCCAGCAGTGTGAGGATCTCCTATAATTCACCCCTCCACTTT,CASSVRISYNSPLHF
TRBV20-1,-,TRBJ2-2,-,TGCAGTGCTAGTGAGGGCCGCTACACCGGGGAGCTGTTTTTT,CSASEGRYTGELFF
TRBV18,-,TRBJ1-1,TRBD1,TGTGCCAGCTCATCTGGACAGGCTGAAGCTTTCTTT,CASSSGQAEAFF
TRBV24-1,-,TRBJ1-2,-,TGTGCCACCAGTGGTCAGGACAGTGGTGGCTACACCTTC,CATSGQDSGGYTF
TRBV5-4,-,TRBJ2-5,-,TGTGCCAGCAGCTTGCCAAGCAAAGGGGAGACCCAGTACTTC,CASSLPSKGETQYF
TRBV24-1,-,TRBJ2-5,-,TGTGCCACCAGTGATTTATCCGGGATCCAAGAGACCCAGTACTTC,CATSDLSGIQETQYF
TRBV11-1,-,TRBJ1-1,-,TGTGCCAGCAAGAAACAGGGACAACACTCGAACACTGAAGCTTTCTTT,CASKKQGQHSNTEAFF
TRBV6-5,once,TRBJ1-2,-,TGTGCCAGCAGCAACGTAAACTATGGCTACACCTTC,CASSNVNYGYTF
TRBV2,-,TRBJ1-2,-,TGTGCCAGCAGTGAGAGGGGCAGGGGCTTCGGTGGCTACACCTTC,CASSERGRGFGGYTF
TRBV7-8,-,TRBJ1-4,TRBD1,TGTGCCAGCAGCTTGGACAGGGTTGGGTTGCAGCAAAAACTGTTTTTT,CASSLDRVGLQQKLFF
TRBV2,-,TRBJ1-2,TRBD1,TGTGCCAGCAAGCGGACAGGGGGCGCAGATAGCTACACCTTC,CASKRTGGADSYTF
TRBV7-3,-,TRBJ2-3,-,TGTGCCAGCAGCTTAAGGGGGGCAGATACGCAGTATTTT,CASSLRGADTQYF
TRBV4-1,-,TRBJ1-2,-,TGCGCCAGCAGCCAAGGGTTCGGGGGCGGGGGCTACACCTTC,CASSQGFGGGGYTF
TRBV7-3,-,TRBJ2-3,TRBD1,TGTGCCAGCAGCTCGACAGGGGTTACAGATACGCAGTATTTT,CASSSTGVTDTQYF
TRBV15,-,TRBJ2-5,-,TGTGCCACCAGCAGAGTCGGAGGGGCCATACAAGAGACCCAGTACTTC,CATSRVGGAIQETQYF
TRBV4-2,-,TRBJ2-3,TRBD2,TGTGCCAGCAGCCGGACTAGCGGGGGGGCCACAGATACGCAGTATTTT,CASSRTSGGATDTQYF
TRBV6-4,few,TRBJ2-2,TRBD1,TGTGCCAGCAGTTCCGACAGGGAGAACACCGGGGAGCTGTTTTTT,CASSSDRENTGELFF
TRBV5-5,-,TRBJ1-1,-,TGTGCCAGCAGCCCTGGAAAGTACCATTCAGGGCAAGACGCTGAAGCTTTCTTT,CASSPGKYHSGQDAEAFF
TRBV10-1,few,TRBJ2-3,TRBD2,TGCGCCAGCAGCCCGGCCCGGCTAGCGGATGGCACAGATACGCAGTATTTT,CASSPARLADGTDTQYF
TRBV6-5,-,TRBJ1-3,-,TGTGCCAGCAGTTCACAGGGACATGGAAACACCATATATTTT,CASSSQGHGNTIYF
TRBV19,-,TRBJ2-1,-,TGTGCCAGTAACTACAGGGAGGGTGTGGGGCAGTTCTTC,CASNYREGVGQFF
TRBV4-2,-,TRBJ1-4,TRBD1,TGTGCCAGCAGCGGAACAGGGGGGGGTGAAAAACTGTTTTTT,CASSGTGGGEKLFF
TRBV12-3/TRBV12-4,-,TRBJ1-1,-,TGTGCCAGCAGAAGCGGGTACACTGAAGCTTTCTTT,CASRSGYTEAFF
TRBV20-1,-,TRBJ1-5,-,TGCAGTGCTAGTTTCCCGCAGGGGCCGAATCAGCCCCAGCATTTT,CSASFPQGPNQPQHF
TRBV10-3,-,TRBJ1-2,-,TGTGCCATCAAAATTGAGGTGGCTAACTATGGCTACACCTTC,CAIKIEVANYGYTF
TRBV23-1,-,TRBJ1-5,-,TGCGCCAGACGGCAGGCAGCCCCTTGCAATCAGCCCCAGCATTTT,CARRQAAPCNQPQHF
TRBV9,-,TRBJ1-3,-,TGTGCCAGCAGCACAACCTATTCTGGAAACACCATATATTTT,CASSTTYSGNTIYF
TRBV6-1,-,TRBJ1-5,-,TGTGCCAGCAGTGGATTACAGGGCGGTAGCAATCAGCCCCAGCATTTT,CASSGLQGGSNQPQHF
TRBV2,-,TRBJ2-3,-,TGTGCCACCTCGGACAGAACAAGCACAGATACGCAGTATTTT,CATSDRTSTDTQYF
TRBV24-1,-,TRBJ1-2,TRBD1,TGTGCCACCAGTGATTCGGGACAGCGCTATGGCTACACCTTC,CATSDSGQRYGYTF
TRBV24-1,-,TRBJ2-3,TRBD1,TGTGCCACCAGCCTCACAGGGGTGGGTAGCACAGATACGCAGTATTTT,CATSLTGVGSTDTQYF
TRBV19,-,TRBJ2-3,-,TGTGCCAGTAGTACCTCCCCCGGGGAAGATACGCAGTATTTT,CASSTSPGEDTQYF
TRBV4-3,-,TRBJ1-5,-,TGCGCCAGCAGCCAAGAGGCGGGTGCGGGGCAGCCCCAGCATTTT,CASSQEAGAGQPQHF
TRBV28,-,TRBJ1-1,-,TGTGCCAGCAGTCTCTTGGTGGGTGAAGCTTTCTTT,CASSLLVGEAFF
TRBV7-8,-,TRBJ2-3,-,TGTGCCAGCAGCTTAGGCCCGGGGTTTACAGATACGCAGTATTTT,CASSLGPGFTDTQYF
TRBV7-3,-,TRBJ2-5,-,TGTGCCAGCAGCTTACTGCCTGAAGAGACCCAGTACTTC,CASSLLPEETQYF
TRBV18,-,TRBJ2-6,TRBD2,TGTGCCAGCTCACGATCGGTAGCGGGTGGGGCCAACGTCCTGACTTTC,CASSRSVAGGANVLTF